The 9 T cell receptor beta chains in this list originate from one sample, sequenced in a study of T cell repertoires in cytomegalovirus infection. Each CDR3 protein gets one entry after TCRdb re-called the reads with MiXCR. The repertoire has hundreds of thousands of distinct CDR3 sequences, 30% to 40% of them found once; the top ten carry about an eighth. Specimen: PBMCs. These receptors all stem from a human donor in good health (CMV status not recorded). Some clones in this sample may be carry-over from other donors' samples.

This clonotype was seen a handful of times. The V gene is TRBV9, the J gene TRBJ2-3, with 8 bases matching TRBD1. After removal of 3 bases from V and 1 base from J, the junction contained 7 bases not matched to a gene. In germline, CDR1 is SGDLS, CDR2 YYNGEE. The CDR3 sequence is 16 residues long. The CDR3 DNA reads TGTGCCAGCAGCGCCACAGGGGGAAGGGGCACAGATACGCAGTATTTT. Its translation: CASSATGGRGTDTQYF.

For this clonotype: A much larger clone differs by one base, so this may be a read error. The rearrangement links TRBV7-8 to TRBJ2-2; D is undetermined. Germline V gene lookup returns CDR1 SGHVS and CDR2 FQNEAQ. Deletions cut 7 bases from V and 4 bases from J, with 10 bases between. The CDR3 sequence is 13 residues long. The CDR3 bases are TGTGCCAGCAATGGAGTGAGCACCGGGGAGCTGTTTTTT. This translates into CASNGVSTGELFF.

This clonotype was seen only a few times. The rearrangement uses TRBV3-1 and TRBJ1-1, with D maybe TRBD1 (5 bases). CDR3 length: 13 residues. The ends were cut back, 1 base at V and 8 bases at J, with 11 bases in the middle. Germline lookup yields CDR1 LGHDT and CDR2 YNNKEL (reference sequence). The CDR3 region has the DNA TGTGCCAGCAGCCAAGGTGGGACTCAAGAAGCTTTCTTT. It translates to CASSQGGTQEAFF.

A note on this clonotype: A junction boundary mismatches the germline segment, possibly from a read error. V gene TRBV7-2 combines with J gene TRBJ2-6, with TRBD2 as a possible D gene (6 bases). The CDR3 has 18 residues. Germline CDR1 is SGHTA and CDR2 is FQGNSA. In DNA, the CDR3 is TGTGCCAGCAGCTTAAGGGCGGGGTGGAGCTCTGGAGCCAACGTCCTGACTTTC. This gives the protein CASSLRAGWSSGANVLTF.

This clonotype has a handful of counts. The V gene is TRBV6-1, the J gene TRBJ2-7, with 9 bases identical to TRBD1. Germline trimming cut 6 bases from V and 0 bases from J; bases unmatched to any gene: 6. This CDR3 region has 15 residues. Germline CDR1 and CDR2: MNHNS and SASEGT. The CDR3 loop is CASRLQGASSYEQYF. The CDR3, as DNA: TGTGCCAGCAGATTACAGGGGGCGAGCTCCTACGAGCAGTACTTC.

The chain recombines TRBV15 with TRBJ1-3; D is undetermined. The CDR3 is 16 amino acids. Between the trimmed V and J ends, which lost 0 bases and 1 base, there was a span of 10 bases. Per germline, CDR1 LNHNV and CDR2 YYDKDF (reference sequence). The CDR3 nucleotides are TGTGCCACCAGCAGAGATCGGGGATCATCTGGAAACACCATATATTTT. Amino acids: CATSRDRGSSGNTIYF.

The V gene is TRBV7-4, the J gene TRBJ2-3, with a possible D match to TRBD1 (6 bases). Germline lookup yields CDR1 SGHVT and CDR2 SQSDAQ. This CDR3 region has 17 residues. With 5 bases removed from V and 3 bases from J, the gap between germline ends came to 21 bases. For the CDR3, the DNA is TGTGCCAGCAGCGGCTACAACAGGGAAGTGGGGACAGATACGCAGTATTTT. Amino acid sequence: CASSGYNREVGTDTQYF.

This clonotype was observed a single time. V usage is TRBV5-4 and J usage is TRBJ1-2; possible D gene TRBD1, 6 bases. The CDR3 has 17 residues. CDR1 is SGHNT and CDR2 is YYREEE in the germline V gene (reference sequence). Trimming shortened V by 4 bases and J by 4 bases, and 23 bases separated the two germline ends. The CDR3 DNA reads as TGTGCCAGCAGCCGGGAAACTCGGACAGCACCTGGCTATGGCTACACCTTC. Translating it yields CASSRETRTAPGYGYTF.

About this clonotype itself: The junction departs from the called germline gene at one end, perhaps through a read error. The V call is TRBV20-1, the J call TRBJ2-6; no clear D gene. CDR3 size: 14 residues. Germline assignment: CDR1 DFQATT and CDR2 SNEGSKA (reference sequence). The CDR3 loop reads CSSRAVSGANVLTF. The DNA for the CDR3 is TGCAGTTCTAGAGCCGTCTCTGGGGCCAACGTCCTGACTTTC.